These 9 T cell receptor beta chains were sequenced from one sample in a study of cytomegalovirus exposure and HLA in healthy donors. Primers: 60 Vbeta forward and 13 Jbeta reverse. TCRdb keeps only in-frame clones here, not all; method: immunoSEQ multiplex PCR. The data show under 200,000 clones, 68% seen once. Sequenced sample: PBMCs. The receptors were sampled from a young woman in good health and CMV-seropositive.

The chain has TRBV18 and TRBJ2-1; 10 nucleotides agree with TRBD1. The ends lost 3 bases at V and 6 bases at J; junction bases unmatched: 11. The CDR3 totals 17 residues. The germline CDR1 and CDR2 sequences are KGHSH and LQKENI. The CDR3 DNA is TGTGCCAGCTCACCGATATTGACAGGGGGCATCTCCAATGAGCAGTTCTTC. Residues: CASSPILTGGISNEQFF.

V gene TRBV7-9 combines with J gene TRBJ1-1; 9 positions match TRBD1. Germline V gene data show CDR1 as SEHNR and CDR2 as FQNEAQ (reference sequence). The CDR3 has 17 residues. V lost 11 bases, J lost 0 bases, and 16 bases stayed unmatched. The CDR3 here is CAGSGGDTGGLNTEAFF. CDR3 sequence (DNA): TGTGCCGGATCTGGGGGGGATACAGGGGGCTTGAACACTGAAGCTTTCTTT.

V usage is TRBV30 and J usage is TRBJ2-6, with D hard to call. V lost 0 bases, J lost 0 bases, and 9 bases lay in between. CDR3 length: 16 residues. Germline V gives CDR1 GTSNPN, CDR2 SVGIG (reference sequence). The CDR3: CAWSVRRISGANVLTF. As DNA, the CDR3 is TGTGCCTGGAGTGTTCGGCGGATCTCTGGGGCCAACGTCCTGACTTTC.

V and J are TRBV6-5 and TRBJ2-1, with 12 bases lining up with TRBD2. CDR3 length: 15 residues. The V gene's germline CDR1 is MNHEY and CDR2 SVGAGI. The V gene end was trimmed by 2 bases and the J gene end by 10 bases; junction bases not matched to a gene: 6. DNA of the CDR3: TGTGCCAGCAGTTACATTCTAGCGGGGGGGATGGAGCAGTTCTTC. Encoded protein: CASSYILAGGMEQFF.

CDR3 DNA: TGCGCCAGCAGACCCCCCGTCGAGCGGAGCTACAATGAGCAGTTCTTC. Amino acid sequence: CASRPPVERSYNEQFF. This chain uses TRBV5-1 with TRBJ2-1; D might be TRBD2 (5 bases). Germline lookup yields CDR1 SGHRS and CDR2 YFSETQ. This CDR3 comprises 16 residues. Trimming took 5 bases from V and 3 from J, leaving 18 bases between them.

This clone has just one count. The J gene is TRBJ2-1, the V gene TRBV4-3, with a possible D match to TRBD1 (6 bases). The CDR3 totals 18 residues. V gave up 0 bases and J gave up 6 bases, with 21 bases separating them. The germline V gene encodes CDR1 LGHNA and CDR2 YSLEER. CDR3 region: CASSQDIYGQRKSNEQFF. CDR3 nucleotide sequence: TGCGCCAGCAGCCAAGATATTTATGGACAGCGAAAAAGCAATGAGCAGTTCTTC.

The J gene is TRBJ2-5, the V gene TRBV6-5; 12 positions agree with TRBD2. The J call is doubtful: the DNA matches TRBJ2-7 better. Germline assignment: CDR1 MNHEY and CDR2 SVGAGI. There are 15 residues in the CDR3. The chain's CDR3 is CASTSPSGGVYEQYF. CDR3 nucleotides: TGTGCCAGCACTTCCCCTAGCGGGGGGGTCTACGAGCAGTACTTC.

For the CDR3, the DNA is TGCGCCAGCCGGTTGTTCCCTGGTGAGCAGTACTTC. It is translated as CASRLFPGEQYF. The chain employs TRBV5-1 and TRBJ2-7; D is ambiguous. This CDR3 contains 12 residues. Trimming pared 7 bases from V and 7 bases from J, leaving 15 bases between. Germline CDR1 is SGHRS and CDR2 is YFSETQ.

The chain is built from TRBV27 and TRBJ1-6; possibly TRBD1 for D (5 bases). The germline gives CDR1 MNHEY, CDR2 SMNVEV (reference sequence). The CDR3 length is 12 residues. The ends were cut back, 5 bases at V and 9 bases at J, with 8 bases in the middle. The CDR3 sequence is CASSARGSPLHF. CDR3 DNA: TGTGCCAGCAGTGCTAGGGGTTCACCCCTCCACTTT.